This entry lists 27 T cell receptor beta chains sequenced from one sample in a study of cytomegalovirus exposure and HLA in healthy donors. PCR employed 60 Vbeta and 13 Jbeta primers. Repertoires were generated with immunoSEQ multiplex PCR, while TCRdb's copy carries only in-frame clones and drops some. The table lists roughly 80,000 clones, approximately 84% of them singletons, with roughly 2.3% in the top ten. Sequencing used PBMCs. Receptors originate from a woman aged 45 to 65 in good health and CMV-seronegative.

The rearrangement uses TRBV28 and TRBJ2-7; 8 bases agree with TRBD2. J lost 4 bases, V lost 6 bases, and 11 bases had no gene match. Looked up from germline, CDR1 is MDHEN and CDR2 is SYDVKM. The CDR3 length is 15 residues. The CDR3 coding sequence is TGTGCCAGCAGCCCCGTGGTAGCGGGGCGGTACGAGCAGTACTTC. Amino acid sequence: CASSPVVAGRYEQYF.

In regard to this clone: At the DNA level, this CDR3 is encoded by other sequences in the same sample as well. This rearrangement joins TRBV19 to TRBJ2-6, with TRBD2 matching 10 bases. The V gene's germline CDR1 is LNHDA and CDR2 SQIVND (reference sequence). CDR3 size: 18 residues. V gave up 5 bases and J gave up 4 bases; unmatched junction bases: 11. CDR3 sequence: CASSPKLAGSGGANVLTF. CDR3 nucleotide sequence: TGTGCCAGTAGTCCAAAACTAGCGGGAAGTGGCGGGGCCAACGTCCTGACTTTC. The full variable domain, its missing parts supplied by reference TRBV19 and TRBJ2-6, is DGGITQSPKYLFRKEGQNVTLSCEQNLNHDAMYWYRQDPGQGLRLIYYSQIVNDFQKGDIAEGYSVSREKKESFPLTVTSAQKNPTAFYLCASSPKLAGSGGANVLTFGAGSRLTVL.

The rearrangement links TRBV7-2 to TRBJ2-3; the D gene is possibly TRBD1 (5 bases). Germline V gene lookup returns CDR1 SGHTA and CDR2 FQGNSA. The CDR3 extends over 14 amino acids. V was pared by 8 bases and J by 0 bases, with 12 bases between. CDR3 bases: TGTGCCAGCCAACTGACAGCTAGCACAGATACGCAGTATTTT. Protein: CASQLTASTDTQYF.

The chain carries TRBV27 and TRBJ2-3; the D is unclear. CDR1 and CDR2 from the germline V gene are MNHEY and SMNVEV (reference sequence). V dropped 7 bases and J dropped 5 bases, with 16 bases sitting between them. This CDR3 has 14 residues. The CDR3 protein is CASNLLTGGDTQYF. The CDR3 DNA reads as TGTGCCAGCAACCTTCTGACGGGTGGAGATACGCAGTATTTT.

The V gene is TRBV30, the J gene TRBJ1-1; TRBD1 might be the D (6 bases). Germline V gene sequence: CDR1 GTSNPN, CDR2 SVGIG (reference sequence). The ends were cut back, 1 base at V and 8 bases at J, with 11 bases in the middle. The CDR3 has 12 amino acids. The CDR3 nucleotides read TGTGCCTGGAGTGGAAGGGGGTTAGAAGCTTTCTTT. It specifies CAWSGRGLEAFF.

The CDR3 loop is CASSPWTSGASNEQFF. The CDR3 region has the DNA TGTGCCAGCAGTCCCTGGACTAGCGGGGCCTCCAATGAGCAGTTCTTC. The chain joins TRBV28 to TRBJ2-1; 12 bases map to TRBD2. Per the germline V gene, CDR1 is MDHEN and CDR2 is SYDVKM. The CDR3 has 16 residues. Losses at the gene ends were 5 bases for V and 6 bases for J; bases not matched to a gene: 8.

V is TRBV27 and J is TRBJ2-1, with TRBD1 as a possible D gene (6 bases). Deletions cut 2 bases from V and 6 bases from J, with 8 bases between. The germline CDR1 and CDR2 sequences are MNHEY and SMNVEV (reference sequence). This CDR3 contains 13 residues. CDR3 in amino acids: CASSLDRPNEQFF. As DNA, the CDR3 is TGTGCCAGCAGTTTAGACAGGCCCAATGAGCAGTTCTTC.

This chain links TRBV28 with TRBJ1-1, with D maybe TRBD1 (6 bases). The CDR3 sequence is 15 residues long. V was cut by 6 bases and J by 0 bases, with 14 bases left in between. Germline lookup yields CDR1 MDHEN and CDR2 SYDVKM. The CDR3: CASSQRTALNTEAFF. In DNA form, the CDR3 reads TGTGCCAGCAGCCAACGGACAGCACTGAACACTGAAGCTTTCTTT.

The chain joins TRBV2 to TRBJ1-1, with 7 bases fitting TRBD1. The germline V gene has CDR1 SNHLY and CDR2 FYNNEI. This CDR3 spans 13 amino acids. With 6 bases clipped from V and 1 base from J, the junction kept 2 bases outside the gene matches. In DNA form, the CDR3 reads TGTGCCAGCAGGGGGACAGAGAACACTGAAGCTTTCTTT. Amino acid sequence: CASRGTENTEAFF.

CDR3 sequence: CASSELGGTLNTEAFF. In nucleotides, the CDR3 is TGTGCCAGCAGTGAATTGGGAGGGACACTGAACACTGAAGCTTTCTTT. V is TRBV25-1 and J is TRBJ1-1; maybe TRBD1 (6 bases). This CDR3 has 16 residues. Trimming left V 1 base short and J 0 bases short, with 12 bases between. Per the germline V gene, CDR1 is MGHDK and CDR2 is SYGVNS.

V gene TRBV9 combines with J gene TRBJ2-4, with 7 nucleotides matching TRBD2. Germline V gene sequence: CDR1 SGDLS, CDR2 YYNGEE. The V and J ends lost 3 bases and 0 bases, in that order; junction bases with no gene match: 6. The CDR3 totals 16 residues. The CDR3 bases are TGTGCCAGCAGCGCTAGCGGAGGGGTAGCCAAAAACATTCAGTACTTC. This translates into CASSASGGVAKNIQYF.

The chain uses TRBV5-1 and TRBJ2-1; TRBD2 is a possible D gene (6 bases). The CDR3 is 14 amino acids. CDR1 SGHRS and CDR2 YFSETQ come from the germline V gene. The V and J ends lost 0 bases and 7 bases respectively, with 11 bases between them. The CDR3 region is CASSLGGDWNEQFF. CDR3 DNA: TGCGCCAGCAGCTTGGGGGGGGATTGGAATGAGCAGTTCTTC.

The rearrangement links TRBV5-1 to TRBJ2-2; 8 bases agree with TRBD2. CDR3 size: 14 residues. With V trimmed by 10 bases and J by 5 bases, 10 bases remained unmatched. Per the germline V gene, CDR1 is SGHRS and CDR2 is YFSETQ. Here the CDR3 reads CAAGGAGETGELFF. CDR3 coding DNA: TGCGCCGCGGGGGGAGCGGGAGAGACCGGGGAGCTGTTTTTT.

The rearrangement links TRBV5-1 to TRBJ2-1, with TRBD1 matching over 9 bases. The CDR3 totals 18 residues. The V segment lost 6 bases and the J segment 0 bases; nucleotides outside the gene matches: 13. Germline values: CDR1 SGHRS, CDR2 YFSETQ. CDR3: CASTSSPRTGASYNEQFF. CDR3 sequence (DNA): TGCGCCAGCACCTCCTCACCACGGACAGGGGCCTCCTACAATGAGCAGTTCTTC. Supplemented by reference TRBV5-1 and TRBJ2-1, the full variable domain reads KAGVTQTPRYLIKTRGQQVTLSCSPISGHRSVSWYQQTPGQGLQFLFEYFSETQRNKGNFPGRFSGRQFSNSRSEMNVSTLELGDSALYLCASTSSPRTGASYNEQFFGPGTRLTVL.

J is TRBJ2-1 and V is TRBV12-5; 8 nucleotides agree with TRBD1. The CDR3 runs to 16 residues. The trim removed 4 bases at V and 2 bases at J, leaving 7 bases unmatched. Germline values: CDR1 LGHNT, CDR2 FRNRAP. CDR3 bases: TGTGCTAGTGGTTCGGATGGACAGGGACCCTACAATGAGCAGTTCTTC. Translation gives CASGSDGQGPYNEQFF.

V is TRBV19 and J is TRBJ2-1; 8 nucleotides line up with TRBD2. Unmatched junction bases numbered 10, after V lost 5 bases and J lost 4 bases. The CDR3 runs 16 residues. Germline V gene data show CDR1 as LNHDA and CDR2 as SQIVND (reference sequence). CDR3 DNA sequence: TGTGCCAGTAGTCGTACTAGCGGAGCACCATACAATGAGCAGTTCTTC. This encodes CASSRTSGAPYNEQFF. The complete variable domain, with remaining parts taken from reference TRBV19 and TRBJ2-1, reads DGGITQSPKYLFRKEGQNVTLSCEQNLNHDAMYWYRQDPGQGLRLIYYSQIVNDFQKGDIAEGYSVSREKKESFPLTVTSAQKNPTAFYLCASSRTSGAPYNEQFFGPGTRLTVL.

This chain links TRBV5-1 with TRBJ1-2; D remains ambiguous. V was shortened by 2 bases and J by 3 bases, with 8 bases between the two germline ends. Germline-derived CDR1 and CDR2 are SGHRS and YFSETQ. The CDR3 loop spans 13 amino acids. In nucleotides, the CDR3 is TGCGCCAGCAGCTTCGGGGAGGACTATGGCTACACCTTC. This translates into CASSFGEDYGYTF.

CDR3 nucleotides: TGTGCCAGCTCACTGCAGCGGGAAACCGGGGAGCTGTTTTTT. Its translation is CASSLQRETGELFF. The chain carries TRBV18 and TRBJ2-2; TRBD2 matches at 7 bases. The V gene's germline CDR1 is KGHSH and CDR2 LQKENI. Unmatched junction bases numbered 4, after V lost 4 bases and J lost 5 bases. This CDR3 has 14 residues.

This chain links TRBV7-6 with TRBJ2-7, with D possibly TRBD1 on 7 matching bases. Deletions cut 5 bases from V and 3 bases from J, with 11 bases between. CDR1 SGHVS and CDR2 FNYEAQ come from the germline V gene. CDR3 length: 13 residues. CDR3 coding DNA: TGTGCCAGCAGCCGGGGGACAGACTACGAGCAGTACTTC. This gives the protein CASSRGTDYEQYF. The full variable domain, completed using reference TRBV7-6 and TRBJ2-7, is GAGVSQSPRYKVTKRGQDVALRCDPISGHVSLYWYRQALGQGPEFLTYFNYEAQQDKSGLPNDRFSAERPEGSISTLTIQRTEQRDSAMYRCASSRGTDYEQYFGPGTRLTVT.

V gene TRBV7-9 combines with J gene TRBJ2-3, with TRBD1 matching 7 bases. Germline CDR1 reads SEHNR; CDR2 reads FQNEAQ (reference sequence). Trimming cost V 5 bases and J 0 bases; bases outside gene matches: 8. This CDR3 comprises 16 residues. CDR3 amino acids: CASSLEGAVSTDTQYF. In DNA, the CDR3 is TGTGCCAGCAGCCTTGAGGGGGCCGTGAGCACAGATACGCAGTATTTT.

The chain employs TRBV5-5 and TRBJ1-2, with TRBD1 as a possible D gene (6 bases). Trimming removed 0 bases at V and 6 bases at J, with 12 bases between. Germline CDR1 reads SGHKS; CDR2 reads YYEKEE (reference sequence). The CDR3 loop spans 14 amino acids. This CDR3 reads CASSLAGRGDGYTF. The DNA for the CDR3 is TGTGCCAGCAGCTTGGCGGGCAGGGGCGATGGCTACACCTTC.

The chain carries TRBV18 and TRBJ1-1, with 8 bases matching TRBD1. The trim removed 5 bases at V and 5 bases at J, leaving 7 bases unmatched. From germline, CDR1 is KGHSH and CDR2 LQKENI. The CDR3 consists of 14 residues. The CDR3: CASSSTGAGTEAFF. Here the CDR3 DNA reads TGTGCCAGCTCATCGACAGGGGCGGGTACTGAAGCTTTCTTT.

The chain has TRBV15 and TRBJ1-4, with D unclear. Germline CDR1 LNHNV, CDR2 YYDKDF (reference sequence). V lost 0 bases, J lost 8 bases, and 22 bases lay in between. The CDR3 runs to 18 residues. The CDR3 reads CATSREGWVSGREEKLFF. For the CDR3, the DNA is TGTGCCACCAGCAGAGAAGGGTGGGTCTCAGGAAGGGAGGAAAAACTGTTTTTT. Drawing the rest from reference TRBV15 and TRBJ1-4, the complete variable domain is DAMVIQNPRYQVTQFGKPVTLSCSQTLNHNVMYWYQQKSSQAPKLLFHYYDKDFNNEADTPDNFQSRRPNTSFCFLDIRSPGLGDTAMYLCATSREGWVSGREEKLFFGSGTQLSVL.

As DNA, the CDR3 is TGTGCCAGCAGCTTGGAAGGGAGGGGAGCAACTAATGAAAAACTGTTTTTT. Encoded protein: CASSLEGRGATNEKLFF. V is TRBV5-8 and J is TRBJ1-4; D is perhaps TRBD1 (5 bases). Between the trimmed V and J ends, which lost 0 bases and 0 bases, there was a span of 12 bases. Germline V lookup: CDR1 SGHTS, CDR2 YDEGEE. CDR3 length: 17 amino acids. Full variable domain (outside the CDR3, taken from reference TRBV5-8 and TRBJ1-4): EAGVTQSPTHLIKTRGQQATLRCSPISGHTSVYWYQQALGLGLQFLLWYDEGEERNRGNFPPRFSGRQFPNYSSELNVNALELEDSALYLCASSLEGRGATNEKLFFGSGTQLSVL.

The chain employs TRBV6-5 and TRBJ2-5, with 12 positions matching TRBD2. The CDR3 sequence is 15 residues long. The V and J ends lost 4 bases and 4 bases, in that order; junction bases with no gene match: 4. Germline V gene sequence: CDR1 MNHEY, CDR2 SVGAGI. In DNA form, the CDR3 reads TGTGCCAGCAGTTTAGGACTAGCGGGATTAGAGACCCAGTACTTC. Translating it yields CASSLGLAGLETQYF.

This clone was counted between two and nine times. The chain employs TRBV7-9 and TRBJ2-5; 11 bases agree with TRBD1. Trimming cost V 2 bases and J 5 bases; bases outside gene matches: 4. The germline V gene encodes CDR1 SEHNR and CDR2 FQNEAQ (reference sequence). The CDR3 is made up of 15 amino acids. Here the CDR3 DNA reads TGTGCCAGCAGCTTACGGACAGGGGGCATGGAGACCCAGTACTTC. Translation: CASSLRTGGMETQYF.

In DNA, the CDR3 is TGTGCCAGCAGCTTCCAGGGCGACGGTCAGCCCCAGCATTTT. This gives the protein CASSFQGDGQPQHF. The chain links TRBV5-6 to TRBJ1-5, with a possible D match to TRBD1 (5 bases). The CDR3 spans 14 residues. With 2 bases removed from V and 6 bases from J, the gap between germline ends came to 12 bases. Germline V gives CDR1 SGHDT, CDR2 YYEEEE.